Given below is one T cell receptor beta chain in context. Its antigen remains undetermined. The sample holds no much larger clone one base away, and base qualities are not on file. CDR1 and CDR2, looked up from the germline V gene, are SGDLS and YYNGEE. V is cut by 4 bases and J by 7 bases, and the space between the germline ends is 18 bases. There are 14 amino acids in the CDR3, from cysteine to phenylalanine inclusive. Kept here is only the CDR3 DNA, which spans 42 bases and is read in frame from base 1. The donors were healthy, HIV-negative adults who had no recently reported acute infections or vaccinations. Only Caucasian adults living in Nashville, Tennessee, USA were represented among the donors. CD4+ T cells were enriched through magnetic negative selection, after which naive cells were positively selected on CD45RA and the remaining negative fraction served as the memory subset. Blood was collected by leukapheresis, and PBMCs were isolated by Ficoll-Histopaque density gradient centrifugation and then cryopreserved in liquid nitrogen vapor phase. Analytical flow cytometry was used to check the purity and quantity of each magnetically sorted T cell population. From each sorted fraction, genomic DNA was isolated and quantified by UV absorbance on a Nanodrop 2000c.

This sample is drawn from a study of shared clonotypes between healthy human individuals (dated by TCRdb to the early 2020s). About the investigation overall: The cohort included a few men and two women between 18 and 49 years of age. For each donor, three plates each were used for CD4 naive and CD4 memory, two plates were used for CD8 naive, and one plate was used for CD8 memory. To increase sequencing depth and limit assay-specific biases, TCR repertoire library preparation and sequencing were carried out by different laboratories using diverse techniques. Each donor's leukapheresis produced roughly between about 0.8 and 10 billion PBMCs. To estimate repertoire size and how much clonotype sharing occurs between individuals, the study deeply sequenced the blood TCR repertoires of a handful of healthy adults.

The full study reports these points: Rarefaction of sorted-subset datasets indicated incomplete sequencing despite the large sequencing depth. Compared with non-shared clonotypes, clonotypes shared by all four sorted-subset donors had higher generation probabilities. Across four donors, roughly 5.4% of naive CD4, roughly 3.3% of naive CD8, 2.3% of memory CD4, and roughly 0.41% of memory CD8 clonotypes were shared. The small number of donors limited the genetic and exposure-history diversity represented. Based on pairwise subsampling, the degree of clonotype sharing among donors was expected to be affected by sequencing depth. Only blood was sampled, and tissue TCR repertoires likely differ from those in blood. Naive subsets generally had larger estimated clonotype richness than memory subsets.

Using the deep immunoSEQ assay, multiplex PCR amplified TCR CDR3 regions from genomic DNA. For each cell subset, the extracted genomic DNA was distributed evenly across all wells of several immunoSEQ 96-well plates, and each plate served as one replicate. Each replicate PCR for sorted subsets received around 200 ng genomic DNA, equal to about 30,000 T cell genomes. The purified libraries were quantified using a Qubit 3.0 fluorometer, sized with a Bioanalyzer 2100, and then quantified again using the KAPA Library Quantification kit. Each immunoSEQ 96-well plate was sequenced on its own single-read 150-cycle Illumina NextSeq 550 flow cell. Per the authors' processing: Because the immunoSEQ output included only junctional sequences and no quality scores, the filtering could not be the same as the filtering used for full-length reads. Sequences were annotated with PyIR, a Python wrapper for IgBLAST v1.9, using IMGT germline references to assign V/J genes and CDR3. Reads with weak V/J assignments (E-value above 1e-6), missing CDR3, stop codons, out-of-frame junctions, or ambiguous translated residues were removed. V3J clonotypes were defined by identical inferred V gene, J gene, and CDR3 amino acid sequence. Percentage overlap between repertoires was computed as shared unique clonotypes divided by the size of the smaller repertoire. RTK rarefaction, the Chao1 estimator, and Recon v2.1 estimates of unobserved clonotypes were used to assess repertoire richness. For all TCRbeta clonotypes obtained by the gDNA method from a few donors, generation probabilities were computed with OLGA. As stored in TCRdb, this immuneACCESS dataset retains in-frame rearrangements with V and J assigned. A fraction of the clones does not appear; measured against another copy, unresolved V genes explain less than half of the discrepancy, and the remainder lacks a known reason. Clone size and the V and J calls come from that table; the DNA yielded D and trimming. Recorded for this sample are approximately 2.3 million clones; 80% to 95% of them occurred a single time. The ten largest clones take up 0.3% to 0.4% of the sample.

Sequencing was performed on naive CD4+ T cells from PBMCs. The meaning of the sample's cell subset or site label: CD45RA+ positively selected. This TCR came from a man aged 18 to 29 in good health. Some clones in this sample may be carry-over from other donors' samples. This receptor chain uses TRBV9 and TRBJ2-7, with a weak D call of TRBD1 (5 bases match). The DNA sequence reads TGTGCCAGCAGCCCCGCCAGGGTCCCTCGGGAGCAGTACTTC. Its protein product is CASSPARVPREQYF.